The present T cell receptor beta chain was sequenced within a study of shared clonotypes between healthy human individuals. Data came from immunoSEQ multiplex PCR; TCRdb stores just in-frame clones and leaves some out. The sample lists more than 2,000,000 clones; approximately 92% were seen once. This CDR3 contains 15 residues. J gave up 10 bases and V 4 bases, and 14 bases lay outside the gene matches. CDR1 is MNHEY, CDR2 SVGAGI, per germline. Those who donated, Caucasian adults without exception, all lived in Nashville, Tennessee. The genes are TRBV6-5 and TRBJ1-1, with 8 bases lining up with TRBD1. The clonotype originates from a man between 18 and 29 years old in good health. The sequenced sample was naive CD4+ T cells sorted from blood. The subset was: CD45RA+ positively selected. CDR3 sequence reads: CASSSPETGAWGAFF. For the CDR3, the DNA is TGTGCCAGCAGTTCCCCTGAGACAGGGGCATGGGGAGCTTTCTTT.